The TCR beta chain under discussion was sequenced for a study of blood T cell repertoires in COVID-19. Study summary: PBMCs, B-cell-depleted T cells, or T cells provided the cDNA or gDNA that made up the material.

As handled by the study authors: Amplification with reference gene primers provided the estimates of nucleated cell counts. Profiled with immunoSEQ multiplex PCR; TCRdb holds only in-frame clones, not every one. V and J calls and clone size follow that table, whereas D and trimming were derived from the DNA. The table includes 35,000 to 45,000 clones, approximately 86% detected once. The CDR3 runs to 14 residues. Looked up from germline, CDR1 is SGHTA and CDR2 is FQGTGA. Deletions cut 7 bases from V and 5 bases from J, with 17 bases between. The sample was peripheral blood. V usage is TRBV7-3 and J usage is TRBJ1-1; D is ambiguous. The source of this sequence is a human donor in a cohort sampled during active COVID-19. The CDR3: CASTPLRTGTEAFF. The CDR3 bases are TGTGCCAGCACCCCTTTACGGACTGGGACTGAAGCTTTCTTT.